These 24 T cell receptor beta chains came from one sample sequenced in a study of blood T cells in healthy people across ages. Sample-barcoded 5' priming and a J-beta primer mix drove a second PCR of 7 to 11 cycles. MiXCR, applied by TCRdb to the 5' RACE reads, yields one record per CDR3 protein. The sample has about 680,000 distinct CDR3 sequences; 45% to 50% are singletons. The sequenced sample was blood. Every receptor here comes from a woman aged 55-69 years in good health.

This clonotype was picked up a small number of times. The V and J genes are TRBV6-5 and TRBJ2-7; 7 bases align to TRBD2. This CDR3 has 15 amino acids. The V gene end was trimmed by 6 bases and the J gene end by 4 bases; junction bases not matched to a gene: 12. The V gene's germline CDR1 is MNHEY and CDR2 SVGAGI. The CDR3 bases are TGTGCCAGCAGCCTAGCGGACGGGCAGGAGTACGAGCAGTACTTC. It encodes CASSLADGQEYEQYF.

V is TRBV5-1 and J is TRBJ1-2; 8 bases agree with TRBD1. The CDR3 spans 14 residues. V trimming: 5 bases; J trimming: 6 bases; junction bases outside the gene matches: 9. In germline, CDR1 is SGHRS, CDR2 YFSETQ. The CDR3 spells CASRGQEFPHGYTF. In DNA, the CDR3 is TGCGCCAGCAGGGGACAGGAGTTTCCCCATGGCTACACCTTC. The complete variable domain, with remaining parts taken from reference TRBV5-1 and TRBJ1-2, reads KAGVTQTPRYLIKTRGQQVTLSCSPISGHRSVSWYQQTPGQGLQFLFEYFSETQRNKGNFPGRFSGRQFSNSRSEMNVSTLELGDSALYLCASRGQEFPHGYTFGSGTRLTVV.

This rearrangement joins TRBV20-1 to TRBJ2-4, with D maybe TRBD1 (6 bases). The J call may be faulty, since TRBJ2-5 better matches the DNA end. Germline loops: CDR1 DFQATT, CDR2 SNEGSKA (reference sequence). This CDR3 is 13 amino acids long. CDR3 sequence (DNA): TGCAGTGCCCCAAACAGGGTTAGGGAGACCCAGTACTTC. Translated: CSAPNRVRETQYF.

This clonotype was counted only a few times. The chain is built from TRBV30 and TRBJ2-7; TRBD1 aligns across 8 bases. Per the germline V gene, CDR1 is GTSNPN and CDR2 is SVGIG (reference sequence). V lost 2 bases to trimming and J lost 2 bases; unmatched junction nucleotides: 5. CDR3 length equals 14 residues. CDR3 sequence reads: CAWSKRDRTYEQYF. DNA for the CDR3: TGTGCCTGGAGTAAACGGGACAGGACCTACGAGCAGTACTTC.

This clonotype was picked up a small number of times. This chain joins TRBV4-3 and TRBJ2-7; D gene unclear. The CDR3 sequence is 14 residues long. Germline V gives CDR1 LGHNA, CDR2 YSLEER. Deletions cut 1 base from V and 0 bases from J, with 7 bases between. CDR3 DNA: TGCGCCAGCAGCCAAGGGGCAGACTCCTACGAGCAGTACTTC. Amino acid sequence: CASSQGADSYEQYF.

This clonotype has a handful of counts. This chain uses TRBV7-2 with TRBJ1-6; 7 bases line up with TRBD1. J was trimmed by 3 bases and V by 5 bases; bases with no gene match: 7. Looked up from germline, CDR1 is SGHTA and CDR2 is FQGNSA. The CDR3 runs 16 residues. The CDR3 loop is CASSARQGYYNSPLHF. Written as DNA, the CDR3 is TGTGCCAGCAGCGCCCGACAGGGTTACTATAATTCACCCCTCCACTTT.

V gene TRBV28 combines with J gene TRBJ2-3; no clear D gene. Germline CDR1 reads MDHEN; CDR2 reads SYDVKM. V was cut by 1 base and J by 2 bases, with 10 bases left in between. The CDR3 is 15 amino acids. CDR3 in DNA: TGTGCCAGCAGTTTATCCCAAGCATACACAGATACGCAGTATTTT. It yields the protein CASSLSQAYTDTQYF.

The chain links TRBV15 to TRBJ2-1; possible D gene TRBD1, 7 bases. The CDR3 is 14 residues long. Germline loops: CDR1 LNHNV, CDR2 YYDKDF (reference sequence). Trimming took off 0 bases at V and 10 bases at J, with 13 bases between the two ends. The CDR3 DNA reads TGTGCCACCAGCAGAGAGGCGGGACAGAGCGAGCAGTTCTTC. Translation: CATSREAGQSEQFF.

The V and J genes are TRBV12-3 or TRBV12-4 and TRBJ1-1; the D gene is possibly TRBD1 (6 bases). Trimming took 6 bases from V and 6 from J, leaving 17 bases between them. The CDR3 consists of 14 residues. The CDR3 coding sequence is TGTGCCAGCAGCCGACAGGTCGGGGGCGCTGAAGCTTTCTTT. Its translation: CASSRQVGGAEAFF.

The rearrangement uses TRBV5-1 and TRBJ2-3, with 11 bases lining up with TRBD2. Germline lookup yields CDR1 SGHRS and CDR2 YFSETQ. V lost 3 bases, J lost 0 bases, and 3 bases stayed unmatched. CDR3 length equals 16 residues. The CDR3 nucleotides are TGCGCCAGCAGCTCGGGACTAGCGGATAGCACAGATACGCAGTATTTT. It specifies CASSSGLADSTDTQYF.

This clonotype was picked up a small number of times. This CDR3 is CSALGGATGYNEQFF. CDR3 in DNA: TGCAGTGCCTTGGGCGGCGCCACTGGGTACAATGAGCAGTTCTTC. The V call is TRBV20-1, the J call TRBJ2-1; no clear D. Trimming took 6 bases from V and 4 from J, leaving 19 bases between them. The CDR3 contains 15 residues. CDR1 and CDR2 (germline): DFQATT, SNEGSKA (reference sequence).

The rearrangement joins TRBV20-1 to TRBJ2-4, with D possibly TRBD2 on 6 matching bases. V was trimmed by 3 bases and J by 0 bases, leaving 12 bases between them. Germline V CDR1 and CDR2: DFQATT, SNEGSKA (reference sequence). This CDR3 is 15 amino acids long. The chain's CDR3 is CSASRGGTAKNIQYF. The CDR3, as DNA: TGCAGTGCTAGTAGAGGAGGGACAGCCAAAAACATTCAGTACTTC.

This clonotype occurred a few times. The chain combines TRBV7-2 with TRBJ1-2, with D possibly being TRBD1 (5 bases). Germline values: CDR1 SGHTA, CDR2 FQGNSA. The CDR3 covers 15 residues. Deletions cut 0 bases from V and 3 bases from J, with 11 bases between. CDR3 DNA sequence: TGTGCCAGCAGCTTAGCGAGAGGGGACTACTATGGCTACACCTTC. Protein sequence: CASSLARGDYYGYTF.

This clonotype appeared a single time. The genes are TRBV7-3 and TRBJ2-1; weak D call: TRBD2 (5 bases). Trimming removed 6 bases from V and 3 bases from J, with 15 bases in between. The CDR3 is 15 amino acids. Germline V lookup: CDR1 SGHTA, CDR2 FQGTGA. Written as DNA, the CDR3 is TGTGCCAGCAGTACCGGAGGTGTGAGCTACAATGAGCAGTTCTTC. Amino acid sequence: CASSTGGVSYNEQFF.

The rearrangement links TRBV7-6 to TRBJ2-5, with D unresolved. The J call is uncertain, as TRBJ2-1 better fits the DNA end. CDR3 length: 15 amino acids. CDR1 is SGHVS and CDR2 is FNYEAQ in the germline V gene. The CDR3 DNA is TGTGCCAGCAGCTTAGCGCGAACAGACCAAGAGACCCAGTTCTTC. As protein: CASSLARTDQETQFF.

The table lists this clonotype with a count of one. This rearrangement joins TRBV9 to TRBJ2-1, with 7 bases that match TRBD2. The germline V gene has CDR1 SGDLS and CDR2 YYNGEE. There are 15 residues in the CDR3. The V and J ends lost 3 bases and 2 bases, in that order; junction bases with no gene match: 5. DNA of the CDR3: TGTGCCAGCAGCGCGGGGACTATACCCTACAATGAGCAGTTCTTC. It encodes CASSAGTIPYNEQFF.

Worth noting for this clonotype: At one of its ends the junction is not consistent with the germline gene, which may arise from a read error. The genes are TRBV4-1 and TRBJ2-4, with 9 positions matching TRBD2. The CDR3 sequence is 19 residues long. CDR1 MGHRA and CDR2 YSYEKL come from the germline V gene. CDR3 DNA sequence: TGCGCCAGCAGCCAAGACGAACAAGGACTAGCGCTAGCCAAAACCATTCAGTACTTC. Protein product: CASSQDEQGLALAKTIQYF.

The chain has TRBV2 and TRBJ2-3; D is perhaps TRBD1 or TRBD2 (5 bases each). Germline V gene sequence: CDR1 SNHLY, CDR2 FYNNEI. Trimming removed 3 bases from V and 4 bases from J, with 11 bases in between. The CDR3 is 14 residues long. The CDR3 sequence is CASSEIWGSDTQYF. CDR3 DNA sequence: TGTGCCAGCAGTGAGATTTGGGGGTCAGATACGCAGTATTTT.

The rearrangement uses TRBV7-2 and TRBJ2-3, with 14 bases identical to TRBD2. Germline V gives CDR1 SGHTA, CDR2 FQGNSA. V shed 6 bases, J shed 3 bases, and the junction held 5 bases outside the gene matches. CDR3 length: 16 residues. In nucleotides, the CDR3 is TGTGCCAGCAGACTTGGACTAGCGGGAGGAACAGATACGCAGTATTTT. Its translation: CASRLGLAGGTDTQYF.

This clonotype has only a few counts. The CDR3 DNA sequence: TGCGCCAGCAGCACACAGGGGACAGATACGCAGTATTTT. This translates into CASSTQGTDTQYF. This chain joins TRBV4-1 and TRBJ2-3, with 7 positions matching TRBD1. The CDR3 consists of 13 residues. V dropped 5 bases and J dropped 3; count of bases not matched to a gene: 2. Per germline, CDR1 MGHRA and CDR2 YSYEKL.

V is TRBV28 and J is TRBJ2-2; no clear D gene. The CDR3 runs 13 residues. V gave up 5 bases and J gave up 5 bases, with 9 bases separating them. Germline V gene lookup returns CDR1 MDHEN and CDR2 SYDVKM. The CDR3 is CASSVPQTGELFF. The CDR3 coding sequence is TGTGCCAGCAGTGTTCCTCAAACCGGGGAGCTGTTTTTT.

This clonotype was detected a few times. The J gene is TRBJ2-4, the V gene TRBV24-1; TRBD2 might be the D (6 bases). Trimming took 3 bases from V and 5 from J, leaving 13 bases between them. Germline CDR1 reads KGHDR; CDR2 reads SFDVKD. CDR3 length equals 15 residues. The CDR3 is CATSDRRAGQNIQYF. CDR3 bases: TGTGCCACCAGTGATAGGAGGGCAGGACAAAACATTCAGTACTTC.

The chain has TRBV24-1 and TRBJ2-1; TRBD2 agrees at 7 bases. The trim removed 2 bases at V and 6 bases at J, leaving 0 bases unmatched. Germline loops: CDR1 KGHDR, CDR2 SFDVKD. The CDR3 spans 13 residues. Here the CDR3 reads CATSDWGGNEQFF. Here the CDR3 DNA reads TGTGCCACCAGTGATTGGGGGGGCAATGAGCAGTTCTTC.

The CDR3 is CRVHRQGAYSNQPQHF. The CDR3 nucleotides are TGCAGGGTTCATCGACAGGGGGCATACAGCAATCAGCCCCAGCATTTT. The rearrangement joins TRBV20-1 to TRBJ1-5; TRBD1 matches 10 bases. This CDR3 contains 16 residues. The germline CDR1 and CDR2 sequences are DFQATT and SNEGSKA (reference sequence).